Detailed here is one T cell receptor (beta chain). These data are taken from a study of cytomegalovirus exposure and HLA in healthy donors. Germline V gene lookup returns CDR1 SGHRS and CDR2 YFSETQ. V trimming: 1 base; J trimming: 12 bases; junction bases outside the gene matches: 18. CDR3 size: 17 residues. Amplification used 60 Vbeta primers and 13 Jbeta primers. Using immunoSEQ multiplex PCR, the repertoire was profiled, and TCRdb retains in-frame clones only, with some absent. Altogether some 120,000 clones are present, approximately 80% being singletons, with the ten largest covering approximately 11%.

The sample taken for sequencing was PBMCs. The chain has TRBV5-1 and TRBJ2-1; 8 nucleotides agree with TRBD1. This TCR came from a middle-aged man in good health and CMV-seropositive. The CDR3 bases are TGCGCCAGCAGCTTGATGGATATGAGGACAGGGTCCTCGCGGCAGTTCTTC. Amino acid sequence: CASSLMDMRTGSSRQFF.